This T cell receptor (beta chain) originates from a study of beta chain features in type 1 diabetes. Study in general: The number of sorted cells examined across all samples was fewer than 110,000,000. Notes on the study in general: Any role of HLA type in TCRB rearrangement remained unresolved here. Shortening that was moderate but significant affected the TCRB CDR3s of Type 1 diabetes patients in all four CD4+ subsets.

CD4+ naive, central memory, regulatory and stem cell-like memory cells were sorted via CD45RO/CCR7/CD25/CD127/CD95/CD27. Expressed TCRB transcripts got sequenced, as all isolated RNA was reverse transcribed. Some clones are missing from TCRdb's copy, which holds only in-frame ones; the method was immunoSEQ multiplex PCR. This table has around 250,000 clones, just over 20% appearing once. V shed 4 bases and J shed 0 bases, with 9 bases lying between them. The CDR3 has 14 residues. Germline V gives CDR1 SNHLY, CDR2 FYNNEI. Of note for this clone: What it recognizes is unknown.

V gene TRBV2 combines with J gene TRBJ2-5, with D uncertain. The specimen was naive CD4+ T cells from blood. This TCR derives from a woman in her thirties or forties with type 1 diabetes. The CDR3 region is CASSVQLYQETQYF. The CDR3 coding sequence is TGTGCCAGCAGTGTACAGTTGTACCAAGAGACCCAGTACTTC.